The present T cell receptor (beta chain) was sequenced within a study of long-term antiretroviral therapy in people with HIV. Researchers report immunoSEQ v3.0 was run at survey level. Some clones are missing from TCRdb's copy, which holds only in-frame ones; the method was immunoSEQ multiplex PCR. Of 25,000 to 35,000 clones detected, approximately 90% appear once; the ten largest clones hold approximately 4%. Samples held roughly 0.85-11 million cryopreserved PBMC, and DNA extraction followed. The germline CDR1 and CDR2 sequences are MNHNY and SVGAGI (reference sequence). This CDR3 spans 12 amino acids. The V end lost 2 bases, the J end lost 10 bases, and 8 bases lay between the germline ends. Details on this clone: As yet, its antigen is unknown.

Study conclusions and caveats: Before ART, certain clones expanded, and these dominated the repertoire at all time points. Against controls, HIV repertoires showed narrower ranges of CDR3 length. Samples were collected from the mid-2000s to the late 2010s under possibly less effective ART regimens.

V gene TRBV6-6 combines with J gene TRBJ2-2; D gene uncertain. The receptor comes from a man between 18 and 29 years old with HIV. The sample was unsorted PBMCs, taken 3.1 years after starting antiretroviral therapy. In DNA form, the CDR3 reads TGTGCCAGCAGTTACGTCCGTCTGGAGCTGTTTTTT. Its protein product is CASSYVRLELFF.